The clone carrying this T cell receptor (beta chain) was counted only a few times. The antigen is not known. This CDR3 spans 14 amino acids. The V end was cut by 4 bases, the J end by 0 bases, with 8 bases between. From germline, CDR1 is KGHSH and CDR2 LQKENI. This sample stems from a study of T-cell reconstitution after alpha-beta-depleted transplantation in children. It was with unique molecular identifiers that the TCRbeta library was prepared. From the PCR reads, TCRdb called clonotypes with MiXCR, one entry per CDR3 protein. The sample shows about 250,000 distinct CDR3 sequences, roughly a quarter of them seen only once. Study-wide findings and caveats: Some patients' high day-60 TCRbeta diversity was attributed to recipient cells surviving conditioning. At around two months after transplant, the alpha-beta T cells were reportedly derived from several hundred expanded clones that came from non-depleted graft cells. After one year, T-cell counts and TCRbeta diversity mostly came from new T cells.

V and J are TRBV18 and TRBJ2-3, with unresolved D. This specimen was PBMCs, mostly from graft donor cells, taken 360 days after TCRalphabeta/CD19-depleted stem cell transplant. The source of this sequence is a female patient aged 2 to 10 who had a stem cell transplant for congenital amegakaryocytic thrombocytopenia, so the T cells may come from the graft donor. In DNA form, the CDR3 reads TGTGCCAGCTCACTTCCTGCTAGCACAGATACGCAGTATTTT. It specifies CASSLPASTDTQYF. The full variable domain, rest sourced from reference TRBV18 and TRBJ2-3, is NAGVMQNPRHLVRRRGQEARLRCSPMKGHSHVYWYRQLPEEGLKFMVYLQKENIIDESGMPKERFSAEFPKEGPSILRIQQVVRGDSAAYFCASSLPASTDTQYFGPGTRLTVL.